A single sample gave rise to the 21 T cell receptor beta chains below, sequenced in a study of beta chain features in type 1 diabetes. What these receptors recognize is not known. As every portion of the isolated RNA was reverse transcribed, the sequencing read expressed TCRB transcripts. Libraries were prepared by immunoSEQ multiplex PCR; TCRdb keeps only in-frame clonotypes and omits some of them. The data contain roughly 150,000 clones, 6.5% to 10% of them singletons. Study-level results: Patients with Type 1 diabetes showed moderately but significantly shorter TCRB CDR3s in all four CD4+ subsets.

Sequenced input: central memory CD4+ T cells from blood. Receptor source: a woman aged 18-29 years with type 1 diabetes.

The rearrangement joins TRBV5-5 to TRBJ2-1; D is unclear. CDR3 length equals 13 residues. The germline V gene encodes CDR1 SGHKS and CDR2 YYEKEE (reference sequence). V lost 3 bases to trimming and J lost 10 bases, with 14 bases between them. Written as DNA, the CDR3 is TGTGCCAGCAGCTCTCTCCTCCCGGAGGAGCAGTTCTTC. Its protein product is CASSSLLPEEQFF.

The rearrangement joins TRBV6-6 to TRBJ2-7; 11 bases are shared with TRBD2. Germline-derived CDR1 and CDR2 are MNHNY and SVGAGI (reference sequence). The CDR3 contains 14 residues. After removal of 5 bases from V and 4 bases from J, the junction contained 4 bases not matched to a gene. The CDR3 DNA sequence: TGTGCCAGCAGTAAAACTAGCGGGAGTTACGAGCAGTACTTC. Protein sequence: CASSKTSGSYEQYF.

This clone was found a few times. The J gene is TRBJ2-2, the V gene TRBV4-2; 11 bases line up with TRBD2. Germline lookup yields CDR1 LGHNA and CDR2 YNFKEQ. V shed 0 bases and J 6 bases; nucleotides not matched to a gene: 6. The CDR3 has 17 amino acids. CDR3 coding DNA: TGTGCCAGCAGCCAAGATGGACAACTAGCGGGAGCCGGGGAGCTGTTTTTT. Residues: CASSQDGQLAGAGELFF.

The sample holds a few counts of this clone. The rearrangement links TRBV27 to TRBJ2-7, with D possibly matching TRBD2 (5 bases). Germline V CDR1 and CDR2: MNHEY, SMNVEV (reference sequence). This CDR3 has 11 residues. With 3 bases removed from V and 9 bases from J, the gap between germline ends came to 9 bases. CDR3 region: CASSFGRGQYF. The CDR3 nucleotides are TGTGCCAGCAGTTTCGGCCGGGGGCAGTACTTC.

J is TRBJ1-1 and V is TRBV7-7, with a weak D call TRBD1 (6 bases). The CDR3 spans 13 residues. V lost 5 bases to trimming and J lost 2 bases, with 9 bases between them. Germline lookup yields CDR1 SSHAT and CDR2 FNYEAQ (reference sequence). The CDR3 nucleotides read TGTGCCAGCAGCGAGGACAGTAACACTGAAGCTTTCTTT. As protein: CASSEDSNTEAFF.

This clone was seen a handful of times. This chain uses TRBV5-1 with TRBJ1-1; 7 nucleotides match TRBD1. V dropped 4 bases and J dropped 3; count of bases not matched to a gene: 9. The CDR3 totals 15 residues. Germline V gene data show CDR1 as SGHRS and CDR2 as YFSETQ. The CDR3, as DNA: TGCGCCAGCAGCAATACAGGGGCGGCGGACACTGAAGCTTTCTTT. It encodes CASSNTGAADTEAFF.

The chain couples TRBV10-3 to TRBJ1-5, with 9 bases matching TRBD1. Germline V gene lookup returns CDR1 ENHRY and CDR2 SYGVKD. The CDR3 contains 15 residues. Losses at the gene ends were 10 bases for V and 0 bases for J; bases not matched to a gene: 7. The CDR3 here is CATMTGGDSNQPQHF. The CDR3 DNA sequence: TGTGCCACCATGACAGGGGGTGATAGCAATCAGCCCCAGCATTTT.

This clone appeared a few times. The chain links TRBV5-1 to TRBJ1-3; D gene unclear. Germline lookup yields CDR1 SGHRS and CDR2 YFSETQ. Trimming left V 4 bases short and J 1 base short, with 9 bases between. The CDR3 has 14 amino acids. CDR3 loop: CASSAEASGNTIYF. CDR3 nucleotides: TGCGCCAGCAGCGCTGAGGCTTCTGGAAACACCATATATTTT.

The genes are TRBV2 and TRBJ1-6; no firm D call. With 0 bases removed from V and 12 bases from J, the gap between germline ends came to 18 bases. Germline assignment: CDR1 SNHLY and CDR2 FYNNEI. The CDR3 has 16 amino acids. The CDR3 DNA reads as TGTGCCAGCAGTGAAGCGCCTATACGCCCCGGGTTACCCCTCCACTTT. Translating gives CASSEAPIRPGLPLHF. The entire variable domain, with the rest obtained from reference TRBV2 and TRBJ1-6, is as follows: EPEVTQTPSHQVTQMGQEVILRCVPISNHLYFYWYRQILGQKVEFLVSFYNNEISEKSEIFDDQFSVERPDGSNFTLKIRSTKLEDSAMYFCASSEAPIRPGLPLHFGNGTRLTVT.

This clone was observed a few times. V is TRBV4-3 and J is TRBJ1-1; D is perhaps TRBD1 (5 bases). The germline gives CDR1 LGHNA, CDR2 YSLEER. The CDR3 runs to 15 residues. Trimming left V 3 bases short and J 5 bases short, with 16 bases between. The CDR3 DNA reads TGCGCCAGCAGCCAGTTACACACTGGGGGGACTGAAGCTTTCTTT. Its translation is CASSQLHTGGTEAFF.

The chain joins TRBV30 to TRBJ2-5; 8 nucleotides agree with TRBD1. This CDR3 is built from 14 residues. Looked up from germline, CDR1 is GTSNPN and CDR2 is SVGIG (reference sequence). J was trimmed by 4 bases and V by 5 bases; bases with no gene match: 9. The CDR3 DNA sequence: TGTGCCTGGGGGACAGGAGGAGGACGAGAGACCCAGTACTTC. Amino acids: CAWGTGGGRETQYF.

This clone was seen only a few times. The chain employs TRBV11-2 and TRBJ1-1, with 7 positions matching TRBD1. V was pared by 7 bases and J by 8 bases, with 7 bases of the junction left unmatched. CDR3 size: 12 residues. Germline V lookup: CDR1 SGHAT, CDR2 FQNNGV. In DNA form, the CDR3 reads TGTGCCAGCACCAGACAGGGCTCGGAAGCTTTCTTT. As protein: CASTRQGSEAFF.

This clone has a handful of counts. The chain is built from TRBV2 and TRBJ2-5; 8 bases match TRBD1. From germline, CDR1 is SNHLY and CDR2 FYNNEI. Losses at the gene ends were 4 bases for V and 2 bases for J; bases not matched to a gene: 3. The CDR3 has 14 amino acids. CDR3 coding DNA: TGTGCCAGCAGTGGCAGGGGGCAACAAGAGACCCAGTACTTC. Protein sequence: CASSGRGQQETQYF. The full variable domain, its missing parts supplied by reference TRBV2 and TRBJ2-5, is EPEVTQTPSHQVTQMGQEVILRCVPISNHLYFYWYRQILGQKVEFLVSFYNNEISEKSEIFDDQFSVERPDGSNFTLKIRSTKLEDSAMYFCASSGRGQQETQYFGPGTRLLVL.

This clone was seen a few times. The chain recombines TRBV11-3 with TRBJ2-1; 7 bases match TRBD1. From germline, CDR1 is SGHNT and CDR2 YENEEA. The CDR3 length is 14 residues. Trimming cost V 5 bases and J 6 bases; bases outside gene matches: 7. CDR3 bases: TGTGCCAGCAGCACCGACAGGGTAGGCAATGAGCAGTTCTTC. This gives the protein CASSTDRVGNEQFF.

The chain's CDR3 is CASSQGRKAGDEQYF. The CDR3 DNA reads as TGCGCCAGCAGCCAAGGTCGGAAAGCGGGAGACGAGCAGTACTTC. The rearrangement uses TRBV4-3 and TRBJ2-7; 8 nucleotides line up with TRBD2. The junction had 7 bases not matched to a gene; V was cut back by 1 base and J by 5 bases. From germline, CDR1 is LGHNA and CDR2 YSLEER. The CDR3 contains 15 residues.

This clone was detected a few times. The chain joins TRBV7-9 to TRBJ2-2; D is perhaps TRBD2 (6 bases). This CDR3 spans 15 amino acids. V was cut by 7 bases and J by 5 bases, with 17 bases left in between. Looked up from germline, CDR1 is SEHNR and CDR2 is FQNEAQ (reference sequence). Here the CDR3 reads CASNTGGRSTGELFF. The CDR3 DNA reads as TGTGCCAGCAACACCGGGGGAAGGAGTACCGGGGAGCTGTTTTTT.

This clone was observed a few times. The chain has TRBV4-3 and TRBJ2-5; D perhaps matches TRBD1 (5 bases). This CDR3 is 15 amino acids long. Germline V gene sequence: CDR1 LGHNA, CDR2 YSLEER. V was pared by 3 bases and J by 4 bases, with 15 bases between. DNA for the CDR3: TGCGCCAGCAGCCAGGAACAGGATTATGGAGAGACCCAGTACTTC. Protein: CASSQEQDYGETQYF.

The CDR3 DNA follows: TGTGCCATCAGTGAAGAAGGGCGGGACACTGAAGCTTTCTTT. Protein: CAISEEGRDTEAFF. The V and J genes are TRBV10-3 and TRBJ1-1; no reliable D call. The germline CDR1 and CDR2 sequences are ENHRY and SYGVKD. Trimming left V 3 bases short and J 3 bases short, with 11 bases between. The CDR3 has 14 amino acids.

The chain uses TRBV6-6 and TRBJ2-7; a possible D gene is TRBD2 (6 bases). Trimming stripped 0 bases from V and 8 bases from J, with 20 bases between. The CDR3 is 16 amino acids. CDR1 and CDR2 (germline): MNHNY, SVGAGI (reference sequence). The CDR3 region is CASSYSTRLGGSQQYF. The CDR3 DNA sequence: TGTGCCAGCAGTTACTCGACTCGGTTGGGGGGTAGTCAGCAGTACTTC.

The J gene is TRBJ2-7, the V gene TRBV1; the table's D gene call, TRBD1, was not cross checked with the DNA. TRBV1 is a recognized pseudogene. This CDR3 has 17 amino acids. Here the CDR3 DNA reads TGCACCAGCAGCCAAGAAATCGGTGTGGGGACAGCCTACGAGCAGTACTTC. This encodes CTSSQEIGVGTAYEQYF.

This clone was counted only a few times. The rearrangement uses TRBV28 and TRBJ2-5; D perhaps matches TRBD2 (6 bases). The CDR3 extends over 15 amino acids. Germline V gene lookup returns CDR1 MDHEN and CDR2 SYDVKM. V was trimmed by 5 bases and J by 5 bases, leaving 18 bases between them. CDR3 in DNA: TGTGCCAGCAGTAGGACCGGGAGCGGAGGGGAGACCCAGTACTTC. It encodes CASSRTGSGGETQYF.